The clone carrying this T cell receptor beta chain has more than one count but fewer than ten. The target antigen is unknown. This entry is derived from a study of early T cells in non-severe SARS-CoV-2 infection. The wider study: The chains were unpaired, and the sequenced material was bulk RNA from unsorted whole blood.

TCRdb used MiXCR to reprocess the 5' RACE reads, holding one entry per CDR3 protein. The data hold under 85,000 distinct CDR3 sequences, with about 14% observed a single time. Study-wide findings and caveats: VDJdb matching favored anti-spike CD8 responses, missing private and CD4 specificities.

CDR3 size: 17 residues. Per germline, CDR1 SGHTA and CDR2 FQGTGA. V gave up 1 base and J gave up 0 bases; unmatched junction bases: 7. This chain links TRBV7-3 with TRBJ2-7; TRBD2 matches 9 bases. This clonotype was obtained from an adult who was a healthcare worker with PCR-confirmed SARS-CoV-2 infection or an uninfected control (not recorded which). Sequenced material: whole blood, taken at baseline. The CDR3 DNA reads TGTGCCAGCAGCTTAATAGGAGCGGGAGGCACCTCCTACGAGCAGTACTTC. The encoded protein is CASSLIGAGGTSYEQYF.